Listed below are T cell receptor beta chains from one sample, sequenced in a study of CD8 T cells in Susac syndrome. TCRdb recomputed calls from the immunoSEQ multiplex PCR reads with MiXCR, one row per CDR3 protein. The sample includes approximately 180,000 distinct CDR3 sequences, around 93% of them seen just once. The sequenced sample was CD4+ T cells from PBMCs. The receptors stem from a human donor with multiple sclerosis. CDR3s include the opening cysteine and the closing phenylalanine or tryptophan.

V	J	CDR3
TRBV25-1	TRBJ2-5	CASSESLGTQYF
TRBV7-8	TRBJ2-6	CASSFLTTGNAGANVLTF
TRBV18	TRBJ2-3	CASSDRAPATDTQYF
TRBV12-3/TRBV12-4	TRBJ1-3	CASNQQGAGGNTIYF
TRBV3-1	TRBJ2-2	CASSQVAGTTGELFF
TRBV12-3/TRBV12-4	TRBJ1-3	CASRQTLYSGNTIYF
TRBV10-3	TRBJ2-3	CAMAPSEVTDTQYF
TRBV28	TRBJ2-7	CASTPGQNSYEQYF
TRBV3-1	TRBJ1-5	CASSQGGQSNQPQHF
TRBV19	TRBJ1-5	CASQQGNQPQHF
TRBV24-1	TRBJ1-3	CATSVVWGRSGNTIYF
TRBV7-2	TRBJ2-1	CASSYGQANEQFF
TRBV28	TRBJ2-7	CASTPGGQTYEQYF
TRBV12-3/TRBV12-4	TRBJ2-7	CASSTREGNYEQYF
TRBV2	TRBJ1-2	CASSDRTGTDGYTF
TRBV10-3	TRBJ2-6	CAITGGAGVIGANVLTF
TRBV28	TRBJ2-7	CASGPSGVNYEQYF
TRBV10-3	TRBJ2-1	CAISGDNPNLYNEQFF
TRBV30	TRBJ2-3	CAWTTSSDTQYF
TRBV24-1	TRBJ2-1	CATRGTSGGADEQFF
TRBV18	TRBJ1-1	CASGRGGTGNTEAFF
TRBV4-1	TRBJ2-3	CASSQQSDPGTTTDTQYF
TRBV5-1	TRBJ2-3	CASSLGLAIADTQYF
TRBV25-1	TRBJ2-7	CASSSGTGGWQYF
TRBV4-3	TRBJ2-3	CASSRSVLSTDTQYF
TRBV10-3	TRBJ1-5	CAISRASNQPQHF
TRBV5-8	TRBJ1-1	CASSVGTAIEAFF
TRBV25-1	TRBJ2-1	CASCSQFF
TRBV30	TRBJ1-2	CAWSGGAYGYTF
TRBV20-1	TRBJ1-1	CSASRRGTEAFF
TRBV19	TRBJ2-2	CASSRPGGTSTGELFF
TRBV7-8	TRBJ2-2	CASSPTRDPFGELFF
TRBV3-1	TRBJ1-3	CASSQGIRNTIYF
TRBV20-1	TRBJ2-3	CSAPRGGDTQYF
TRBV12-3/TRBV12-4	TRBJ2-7	CASSLVQGYEQYF
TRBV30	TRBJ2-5	CAWSPGRGDLETQYF
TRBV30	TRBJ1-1	CAWSVGGANRNTEAFF